The 9 T cell receptor beta chains in this list originate from one sample, sequenced in a study of glioma-infiltrating T cells. TCR alpha and beta CDR3 regions were amplified from RNA using iRepertoire nested multiplex PCR. In TCRdb, the multiplex PCR reads were re-called with MiXCR into one record per CDR3 protein. The sample carries about 190,000 distinct CDR3 sequences, 25% to 35% recorded once. Sequencing was done on a sample of glioma tissue, nonneoplastic brain tissue, or PBMCs (not recorded which). Receptors originate from a human donor with low-grade glioma or glioblastoma, undergoing nonglioma brain surgery, or in good health (not recorded which).

Only a few counts were recorded for this clonotype. V gene TRBV12-3 or TRBV12-4 combines with J gene TRBJ2-7, with D maybe TRBD2 (6 bases). This CDR3 has 14 amino acids. Trimming removed 3 bases at V and 7 bases at J, with 16 bases between. The CDR3 nucleotides read TGTGCCAGCAGTTTCCCGGGAGACCCCAAGGAGCAGTACTTC. Translating it yields CASSFPGDPKEQYF.

The chain couples TRBV28 to TRBJ1-6; 7 bases are shared with TRBD1. Unmatched junction bases numbered 4, after V lost 5 bases and J lost 6 bases. The CDR3 loop spans 14 amino acids. Germline assignment: CDR1 MDHEN and CDR2 SYDVKM. Here the CDR3 reads CASSPGQPNSPLHF. As DNA, the CDR3 is TGTGCCAGCAGTCCGGGACAGCCTAATTCACCCCTCCACTTT.

This clonotype was seen a single time. The V gene is TRBV7-2, the J gene TRBJ1-5; 10 bases map to TRBD1. Germline values: CDR1 SGHTA, CDR2 FQGNSA. The length of the CDR3 is 20 residues. V lost 5 bases and J lost 0; bases outside the gene matches: 16. The CDR3 nucleotides are TGTGCCAGCAGCACCGGGACAGGGGATTTATTACGATATAGCAATCAGCCCCAGCATTTT. Its translation: CASSTGTGDLLRYSNQPQHF.

This clonotype has just one count. This may be a read error: a much more frequent sequence differs by one nucleotide. This chain joins TRBV7-2 and TRBJ2-7; D possibly uses TRBD1 or TRBD2 (5 bases each). The CDR3 is 15 residues long. Germline loops: CDR1 SGHTA, CDR2 FQGNSA. DNA for the CDR3: TGCGCCAGCAGCCAAGAACCGGGACCGGTCTACGAGCAGTACTTC. Translated: CASSQEPGPVYEQYF.

Remarks on this clonotype: A read error is possible here, since a much larger clone lies one base away. The chain carries TRBV28 and TRBJ2-2; 9 bases agree with TRBD1. Germline-derived CDR1 and CDR2 are MDHEN and SYDVKM. The CDR3 is 15 residues long. Trimming removed 7 bases from V and 2 bases from J; junction bases left unmatched: 5. This CDR3 reads CASILQGANTGELFF. The CDR3 nucleotides are TGTGCCAGCATCTTACAGGGGGCAAACACCGGGGAGCTGTTTTTT.

Points on this clonotype: A read error may be the cause here, since a much bigger clone is one base away. The conserved phenylalanine or tryptophan is not found at the CDR3 terminus, so this likely reflects a read error. The gene calls are TRBV29-1 and TRBJ1-1, with 9 positions matching TRBD1. The ends lost 7 bases at V and 1 base at J; junction bases unmatched: 4. The CDR3 extends over 13 amino acids. From germline, CDR1 is SQVTM and CDR2 ANQGSEA. CDR3 loop: CSEQGQGNTEAFI. DNA for the CDR3: TGCAGCGAACAGGGACAGGGGAACACTGAAGCTTTCATT.

This clonotype was counted once. The genes are TRBV19 and TRBJ2-7; D call uncertain. Per the germline V gene, CDR1 is LNHDA and CDR2 is SQIVND (reference sequence). The CDR3 loop spans 14 amino acids. Trimming cost V 7 bases and J 0 bases, with 13 bases left between them. In nucleotides, the CDR3 is TGTGCCAGTATCGGAAAGGTCAGCTCCTACGAGCAGTACTTC. Its translation is CASIGKVSSYEQYF.

The chain recombines TRBV7-2 with TRBJ2-7; D is unresolved. Trimming cost V 3 bases and J 1 base, with 13 bases left between them. CDR3 length equals 15 residues. Germline CDR1 reads SGHTA; CDR2 reads FQGNSA. CDR3 residues: CASSFTLGFSYEQYF. The CDR3 DNA follows: TGTGCCAGCAGCTTTACGCTCGGGTTTTCCTACGAGCAGTACTTC.

About this clonotype itself: A much larger clone lies a single base off, so this may be a read error. The chain has TRBV18 and TRBJ1-5; a possible D gene is TRBD1 (6 bases). CDR3 length equals 14 residues. Germline V lookup: CDR1 KGHSH, CDR2 LQKENI. In DNA, the CDR3 is TGTGCCAGCTCACCAAGGGACAACAATCAGCCCCAGAATTTT. This codes for CASSPRDNNQPQNF.